A single sample is the source of the 9 T cell receptor beta chains below, sequenced in a study of OX40 agonist ivuxolimab in advanced cancers. This table comes from immunoSEQ multiplex PCR, and its TCRdb copy is limited to in-frame clones, with some not included. This table holds approximately 13,000 clones, less than 80% found once. The specimen comprised CD4+ or CD8+ T cells sorted from blood, sampled in a trial of the OX40 agonist ivuxolimab. These receptors came from an adult with an advanced solid tumor such as melanoma, head and neck, liver or kidney cancer.

This clone was counted once. The chain recombines TRBV6-1 with TRBJ2-2; 8 positions match TRBD1. This CDR3 has 15 residues. CDR1 and CDR2 (germline): MNHNS, SASEGT. The trim removed 3 bases at V and 7 bases at J, leaving 7 bases unmatched. CDR3 in amino acids: CASSDWDRPRGELFF. As DNA, the CDR3 is TGTGCCAGCAGTGACTGGGACAGGCCCCGCGGGGAGCTGTTTTTT.

The chain joins TRBV2 to TRBJ1-1; 8 positions agree with TRBD1. The CDR3 extends over 16 amino acids. V lost 0 bases to trimming and J lost 2 bases; unmatched junction nucleotides: 5. Germline assignment: CDR1 SNHLY and CDR2 FYNNEI. The CDR3 bases are TGTGCCAGCAGTGAAGCTTGGGACAGGAAAAACACTGAAGCTTTCTTT. This codes for CASSEAWDRKNTEAFF. Filled out from reference TRBV2 and TRBJ1-1, the complete variable domain reads EPEVTQTPSHQVTQMGQEVILRCVPISNHLYFYWYRQILGQKVEFLVSFYNNEISEKSEIFDDQFSVERPDGSNFTLKIRSTKLEDSAMYFCASSEAWDRKNTEAFFGQGTRLTVV.

This chain connects TRBV27 to TRBJ2-2, with D possibly being TRBD2 (6 bases). The CDR3 has 16 residues. Germline CDR1 and CDR2: MNHEY and SMNVEV (reference sequence). Trimming removed 4 bases from V and 1 base from J, with 13 bases in between. CDR3 in amino acids: CASSSPRGLNTGELFF. The CDR3 nucleotides read TGTGCCAGCAGTTCCCCCCGGGGGTTGAACACCGGGGAGCTGTTTTTT.

The chain couples TRBV19 to TRBJ2-1, with 11 bases aligning to TRBD2. Looked up from germline, CDR1 is LNHDA and CDR2 is SQIVND (reference sequence). The CDR3 runs 18 residues. V gave up 0 bases and J gave up 1 base; unmatched junction bases: 5. DNA for the CDR3: TGTGCCAGTAGTATAGATAAGCTAGCGGGGGGATCCTACAATGAGCAGTTCTTC. Its translation: CASSIDKLAGGSYNEQFF.

This clone was detected only a few times. The chain joins TRBV2 to TRBJ2-1; 8 nucleotides agree with TRBD2. Germline V lookup: CDR1 SNHLY, CDR2 FYNNEI. V was clipped by 6 bases and J by 1 base; unmatched bases: 17. The CDR3 has 19 residues. CDR3 coding DNA: TGTGCCAGCAGCGGCGCCAATCGGGGGGGGATAGCGTCCTACAATGAGCAGTTCTTC. Translation: CASSGANRGGIASYNEQFF.

The chain uses TRBV5-1 and TRBJ2-3; a weak D match, TRBD2 (6 bases). The CDR3 is 15 amino acids. V lost 5 bases and J 0 bases, leaving 13 bases between the germline ends. Germline CDR1 reads SGHRS; CDR2 reads YFSETQ. The CDR3 protein is CASSPGTLSTDTQYF. CDR3 bases: TGCGCCAGCAGTCCCGGGACTCTTAGCACAGATACGCAGTATTTT.

The V call is TRBV4-1, the J call TRBJ2-1; D is uncertain. Germline loops: CDR1 MGHRA, CDR2 YSYEKL. Trimming took 4 bases from V and 0 from J, leaving 4 bases between them. This CDR3 is 13 amino acids long. CDR3 region: CASSLYSYNEQFF. As DNA, the CDR3 is TGCGCCAGCAGCCTATACTCCTACAATGAGCAGTTCTTC.

This rearrangement joins TRBV28 to TRBJ2-2; D not resolved. This CDR3 spans 16 amino acids. CDR1 and CDR2 from the germline V gene are MDHEN and SYDVKM. Trimming left V 1 base short and J 6 bases short, with 15 bases between. CDR3 sequence: CASSLSLVVVPGELFF. Written as DNA, the CDR3 is TGTGCCAGCAGTTTATCTCTGGTAGTCGTCCCCGGGGAGCTGTTTTTT.

This chain links TRBV6-5 with TRBJ2-3, with 7 bases that match TRBD2. Germline V gene lookup returns CDR1 MNHEY and CDR2 SVGAGI. The trim removed 5 bases at V and 2 bases at J, leaving 4 bases unmatched. The CDR3 extends over 14 amino acids. The CDR3 here is CASSLGTNTDTQYF. The CDR3 bases are TGTGCCAGCAGTCTAGGGACTAACACAGATACGCAGTATTTT.